The 24 T cell receptor beta chains below all came from one sample that was sequenced in a study of T-cell memory formation after mild COVID-19. TCRdb re-analysed the 5' RACE reads in MiXCR, keeping a single row per CDR3 protein. The table has 80,000 to 95,000 distinct CDR3 sequences, roughly 23% seen once. The sample taken for sequencing was PBMCs or a T cell subset sorted from them (not recorded which). Source of these receptors: a man in his late teens or twenties who had mild COVID-19 (a few samples of this study predate the infection). Cell type and time point are not known.

The chain carries TRBV7-9 and TRBJ1-1, with TRBD1 matching 8 bases. The V gene's germline CDR1 is SEHNR and CDR2 FQNEAQ (reference sequence). This CDR3 has 13 residues. V dropped 10 bases and J dropped 1; count of bases not matched to a gene: 5. In DNA, the CDR3 is TGTGCCATCCGACAGGGGCCGAACACTGAAGCTTTCTTT. Its protein product is CAIRQGPNTEAFF.

The table lists this clonotype with a few counts. The chain recombines TRBV5-1 with TRBJ2-3; TRBD2 agrees at 12 bases. Trimming took 4 bases from V and 6 from J; bases not matched to a gene: 6. CDR3 size: 15 residues. CDR1 is SGHRS and CDR2 is YFSETQ in the germline V gene. CDR3: CASSISSGGADTQYF. CDR3 sequence (DNA): TGCGCCAGCAGCATATCTAGCGGGGGGGCGGATACGCAGTATTTT.

V and J are TRBV7-9 and TRBJ2-1; the match to TRBD2 covers 13 bases. The CDR3 contains 14 residues. Germline V gene sequence: CDR1 SEHNR, CDR2 FQNEAQ (reference sequence). J was trimmed by 14 bases and V by 4 bases; bases with no gene match: 8. The DNA for the CDR3 is TGTGCCAGCAGCTACGGACTAGCGGGGGAGAGAAAGTTCTTC. Its translation is CASSYGLAGERKFF.

This chain joins TRBV7-9 and TRBJ1-5, with D possibly matching TRBD1 (5 bases). Germline CDR1 is SEHNR and CDR2 is FQNEAQ (reference sequence). This CDR3 is 19 amino acids long. Trimming cost V 7 bases and J 2 bases, with 27 bases left between them. CDR3: CASTPIYGGTLSCNQPQHF. Written as DNA, the CDR3 is TGTGCCAGCACTCCTATTTATGGCGGGACCCTTAGTTGCAATCAGCCCCAGCATTTT.

This chain connects TRBV5-5 to TRBJ2-2, with 7 bases lining up with TRBD1. CDR3 length: 16 residues. Per the germline V gene, CDR1 is SGHKS and CDR2 is YYEKEE (reference sequence). The ends lost 2 bases at V and 5 bases at J; junction bases unmatched: 9. CDR3 protein: CASSFDRASRTGELFF. The CDR3 DNA follows: TGTGCCAGCAGCTTCGACAGGGCGTCGCGGACCGGGGAGCTGTTTTTT. Based on the CDR3 plus reference TRBV5-5 and TRBJ2-2, the full variable domain is DAGVTQSPTHLIKTRGQQVTLRCSPISGHKSVSWYQQVLGQGPQFIFQYYEKEERGRGNFPDRFSARQFPNYSSELNVNALLLGDSALYLCASSFDRASRTGELFFGEGSRLTVL.

This clonotype has at least ten counts. The chain couples TRBV6-6 to TRBJ2-5; 9 nucleotides match TRBD2. The CDR3 contains 18 residues. The V and J ends lost 1 base and 2 bases, in that order; junction bases with no gene match: 11. Looked up from germline, CDR1 is MNHNY and CDR2 is SVGAGI (reference sequence). CDR3: CASSYFRPAGGPQETQYF. CDR3 DNA sequence: TGTGCCAGCAGTTACTTCCGGCCAGCGGGGGGCCCTCAAGAGACCCAGTACTTC.

A few counts support this clonotype. The CDR3 is CAWGDYEQYF. For the CDR3, the DNA is TGTGCCTGGGGCGATTACGAGCAGTACTTC. The chain has TRBV30 and TRBJ2-7; no clear D gene. Germline CDR1 GTSNPN, CDR2 SVGIG (reference sequence). V was clipped by 5 bases and J by 4 bases, with 6 bases between them. The CDR3 runs to 10 residues.

This clonotype showed up many times. This chain uses TRBV7-9 with TRBJ2-7; D possibly corresponds to TRBD1 (5 bases). V dropped 2 bases and J dropped 2 bases, with 10 bases sitting between them. CDR3 length: 14 amino acids. Per germline, CDR1 SEHNR and CDR2 FQNEAQ (reference sequence). The CDR3 protein is CASSLPRETYEQYF. Here the CDR3 DNA reads TGTGCCAGCAGCTTACCCAGGGAAACCTACGAGCAGTACTTC.

In this sample, this clonotype turned up a few times. This sequence joins TRBV6-5 and TRBJ1-1, with D uncertain. Trimming left V 6 bases short and J 1 base short, with 12 bases between. The germline CDR1 and CDR2 sequences are MNHEY and SVGAGI. This CDR3 is built from 14 residues. Here the CDR3 DNA reads TGTGCCAGCAGGCCGGTTAATCCGAACACTGAAGCTTTCTTT. Translation gives CASRPVNPNTEAFF.

The chain has TRBV15 and TRBJ2-7; a possible D gene is TRBD2 (5 bases). This CDR3 has 15 residues. Germline V gene sequence: CDR1 LNHNV, CDR2 YYDKDF (reference sequence). V was trimmed by 3 bases and J by 5 bases, leaving 17 bases between them. The CDR3 sequence: CATSSSRDEYNEQYV. CDR3 in DNA: TGTGCCACCAGCAGCTCTCGGGATGAGTACAACGAGCAGTACGTC.

The rearrangement links TRBV7-9 to TRBJ2-3; 11 nucleotides line up with TRBD2. Germline V gene data show CDR1 as SEHNR and CDR2 as FQNEAQ (reference sequence). The CDR3 totals 19 residues. V lost 4 bases to trimming and J lost 0 bases; unmatched junction nucleotides: 12. CDR3 sequence (DNA): TGTGCCAGCAGCTCCACGCTAGCGGGGGGATCTGCTAGCACAGATACGCAGTATTTT. It encodes CASSSTLAGGSASTDTQYF.

This chain connects TRBV7-6 to TRBJ2-1; D possibly matches TRBD1 or TRBD2 (5 bases each). CDR1 SGHVS and CDR2 FNYEAQ come from the germline V gene. The CDR3 is 17 amino acids. Trimming cost V 1 base and J 5 bases, with 18 bases left between them. The CDR3 DNA is TGTGCCAGCAGCTTAGTTAGCATGGGACCCGTTAACAATGAGCAGTTCTTC. Protein: CASSLVSMGPVNNEQFF.

This clonotype was seen more than once but under ten times. The chain recombines TRBV6-6 with TRBJ1-5; 7 nucleotides agree with TRBD1. The CDR3 length is 14 residues. From germline, CDR1 is MNHNY and CDR2 SVGAGI (reference sequence). V shed 5 bases, J shed 4 bases, and the junction held 5 bases outside the gene matches. This CDR3 reads CASSPTGRNQPQHF. DNA of the CDR3: TGTGCCAGCAGTCCGACAGGGAGGAATCAGCCCCAGCATTTT.

There are a few counts of this clonotype. This chain connects TRBV9 to TRBJ2-3, with 12 bases matching TRBD2. CDR1 is SGDLS and CDR2 is YYNGEE in the germline V gene. This CDR3 has 15 amino acids. With 2 bases clipped from V and 5 bases from J, the junction kept 3 bases outside the gene matches. The CDR3 here is CASSVTSGGLDTQYF. The DNA for the CDR3 is TGTGCCAGCAGCGTTACTAGCGGGGGGTTAGATACGCAGTATTTT.

The V and J genes are TRBV9 and TRBJ2-3, with 7 positions matching TRBD2. The CDR3 is 13 residues long. Germline values: CDR1 SGDLS, CDR2 YYNGEE. J lost 6 bases, V lost 6 bases, and 7 bases had no gene match. The CDR3 DNA follows: TGTGCCAGCATGGGGGGGGACGTGGATACGCAGTATTTT. The encoded protein is CASMGGDVDTQYF.

The J gene is TRBJ2-7, the V gene TRBV5-1, with no clear D. The germline V gene encodes CDR1 SGHRS and CDR2 YFSETQ. The V end was cut by 0 bases, the J end by 3 bases, with 10 bases between. The CDR3 length is 14 residues. The CDR3 region is CASSLVGSSYEQYF. CDR3 bases: TGCGCCAGCAGCTTGGTCGGGTCGAGCTACGAGCAGTACTTC.

This chain links TRBV7-9 with TRBJ2-2, with D perhaps TRBD1 or TRBD2 (6 bases each). The length of the CDR3 is 15 residues. Germline CDR1 SEHNR, CDR2 FQNEAQ (reference sequence). V lost 5 bases and J 4 bases, leaving 14 bases between the germline ends. CDR3 sequence (DNA): TGTGCCAGCAGCCCAGGGGAGGCGAGCACCGGGGAGCTGTTTTTT. Translation: CASSPGEASTGELFF.

The chain combines TRBV7-9 with TRBJ2-5; perhaps D is TRBD1 or TRBD2 (6 bases each). Germline CDR1 is SEHNR and CDR2 is FQNEAQ (reference sequence). The CDR3 runs to 17 residues. V gave up 3 bases and J gave up 1 base, with 18 bases separating them. The CDR3 region is CASSFRRGTSPQETQYF. The CDR3 DNA reads as TGTGCCAGCAGCTTCCGGAGGGGGACGAGCCCCCAAGAGACCCAGTACTTC.

This clonotype has only a few counts. V is TRBV7-9 and J is TRBJ1-5, with D unclear. CDR3 length: 19 residues. The germline CDR1 and CDR2 sequences are SEHNR and FQNEAQ (reference sequence). Trimming cost V 5 bases and J 0 bases, with 23 bases left between them. As DNA, the CDR3 is TGTGCCAGCAGCCGCAGACTGTGGGGAGAGGATTATAGCAATCAGCCCCAGCATTTT. This codes for CASSRRLWGEDYSNQPQHF. Supplemented by reference TRBV7-9 and TRBJ1-5, the full variable domain reads DTGVSQNPRHKITKRGQNVTFRCDPISEHNRLYWYRQTLGQGPEFLTYFQNEAQLEKSRLLSDRFSAERPKGSFSTLEIQRTEQGDSAMYLCASSRRLWGEDYSNQPQHFGDGTRLSIL.

This clonotype was counted ten times or more. V and J are TRBV6-2 or TRBV6-3 and TRBJ2-7, with 9 bases matching TRBD1. This CDR3 region has 14 residues. V trimming: 0 bases; J trimming: 3 bases; junction bases outside the gene matches: 0. CDR1 is MNHEY and CDR2 is SVGEGT in the germline V gene. CDR3 loop: CASSYSTGGYEQYV. The CDR3 DNA follows: TGTGCCAGCAGTTACTCGACAGGGGGCTACGAGCAGTACGTC.

This chain connects TRBV12-3 or TRBV12-4 to TRBJ1-1; no clear D gene. Trimming removed 6 bases at V and 1 base at J, with 6 bases between. The CDR3 is 12 residues long. The CDR3 region is CASSTQNTEAFF. CDR3 DNA sequence: TGTGCCAGCAGCACACAGAACACTGAAGCTTTCTTT.

The chain is built from TRBV20-1 and TRBJ2-1; D is unresolved. The CDR3 contains 14 residues. Germline V CDR1 and CDR2: DFQATT, SNEGSKA (reference sequence). Trimming took off 0 bases at V and 0 bases at J, with 6 bases between the two ends. The CDR3: CSARDDSSYNEQFF. In DNA, the CDR3 is TGCAGTGCTAGAGATGATAGCTCCTACAATGAGCAGTTCTTC.

The chain carries TRBV29-1 and TRBJ2-5; D possibly corresponds to TRBD1 (5 bases). The CDR3 runs 14 residues. In germline, CDR1 is SQVTM, CDR2 ANQGSEA. Trimming shortened V by 6 bases and J by 1 base, and 15 bases separated the two germline ends. CDR3 sequence reads: CSVQGAPTQETQYF. In nucleotides, the CDR3 is TGCAGCGTCCAAGGGGCTCCCACCCAAGAGACCCAGTACTTC.

The V and J genes are TRBV7-2 and TRBJ2-3, with D maybe TRBD1 (7 bases). CDR1 and CDR2 from the germline V gene are SGHTA and FQGNSA. The length of the CDR3 is 16 residues. With 5 bases removed from V and 0 bases from J, the gap between germline ends came to 15 bases. CDR3 sequence (DNA): TGTGCCAGCAGCCCACGACAGGGAGGAAGCACAGATACGCAGTATTTT. Translating it yields CASSPRQGGSTDTQYF.